This entry lists 5 T cell receptor beta chains sequenced from one sample in a study of shared clonotypes between healthy human individuals. Assay used: immunoSEQ multiplex PCR; TCRdb lists only in-frame clones, some missing. Altogether about 960,000 clones are present, 70% to 85% being singletons, with the ten largest covering nearly 1.5%. The sequencing input was memory CD4+ T cells sorted from blood. Subset specified: CD45RA-negative fraction. Receptors were obtained from a man aged 18 to 30 in good health.

This clone was seen a handful of times. The chain links TRBV9 to TRBJ2-7, with TRBD2 matching over 9 bases. Germline V gives CDR1 SGDLS, CDR2 YYNGEE. The ends lost 0 bases at V and 6 bases at J; junction bases unmatched: 1. The CDR3 runs 13 residues. Written as DNA, the CDR3 is TGTGCCAGCAGCGTAGGGACTAGCGCCGAGCAGTACTTC. It translates to CASSVGTSAEQYF.

This chain's CDR3 is CASSPLPGQGPDGYTF. CDR3 nucleotide sequence: TGTGCCAGCTCACCACTTCCGGGACAGGGCCCGGATGGCTACACCTTC. The chain joins TRBV18 to TRBJ1-2; 9 positions match TRBD1. Germline values: CDR1 KGHSH, CDR2 LQKENI. There are 16 residues in the CDR3. J lost 6 bases, V lost 1 base, and 9 bases had no gene match.

This clone has at least ten counts. This specimen includes other DNA sequences encoding the same CDR3. The CDR3 DNA reads as TGCAGCGTTGAGAGGAGCGGGACTGAAGCTTTCTTT. Translating it yields CSVERSGTEAFF. V usage is TRBV29-1 and J usage is TRBJ1-1; D remains unclear. This CDR3 has 12 amino acids. V lost 3 bases and J 5 bases, leaving 10 bases between the germline ends. The germline CDR1 and CDR2 sequences are SQVTM and ANQGSEA.

The V and J genes are TRBV6-5 and TRBJ2-3; D is undetermined. V was pared by 5 bases and J by 4 bases, with 10 bases between. Looked up from germline, CDR1 is MNHEY and CDR2 is SVGAGI. This CDR3 contains 13 residues. CDR3 region: CASSPVAPDTQYF. The CDR3 bases are TGTGCCAGCAGTCCCGTAGCCCCAGATACGCAGTATTTT.

Details on this clone: One end of the junction varies from germline; a read error may be responsible. The rearrangement links TRBV10-1 to TRBJ2-7, with D perhaps TRBD2 (6 bases). This CDR3 spans 15 amino acids. Germline values: CDR1 WNHNN, CDR2 SYGVQD (reference sequence). The CDR3 is CASSDGTLVSHEQYF. The CDR3 bases are TGCGCCAGCAGTGATGGGACTCTGGTCTCCCACGAGCAGTACTTC.